The T cell receptor (beta chain) under discussion was sequenced for a study of cytomegalovirus exposure and HLA in healthy donors. TCRdb keeps only in-frame clones here, not all; method: immunoSEQ multiplex PCR. Among 120,000 to 150,000 clones, roughly nine tenths were seen once, and the ten largest hold 0.55% to 0.8%. The CDR3 has 17 residues. The germline CDR1 and CDR2 sequences are SSHAT and FNYEAQ (reference sequence). V was clipped by 5 bases and J by 2 bases; unmatched bases: 7. The TCR originated in a man younger than 35 in good health and CMV-seronegative. Sample: PBMCs. The chain uses TRBV7-7 and TRBJ2-5, with 14 bases aligning to TRBD2. CDR3 loop: CASSPGLAGGWQETQYF. For the CDR3, the DNA is TGTGCCAGCAGCCCTGGACTAGCGGGAGGTTGGCAAGAGACCCAGTACTTC.